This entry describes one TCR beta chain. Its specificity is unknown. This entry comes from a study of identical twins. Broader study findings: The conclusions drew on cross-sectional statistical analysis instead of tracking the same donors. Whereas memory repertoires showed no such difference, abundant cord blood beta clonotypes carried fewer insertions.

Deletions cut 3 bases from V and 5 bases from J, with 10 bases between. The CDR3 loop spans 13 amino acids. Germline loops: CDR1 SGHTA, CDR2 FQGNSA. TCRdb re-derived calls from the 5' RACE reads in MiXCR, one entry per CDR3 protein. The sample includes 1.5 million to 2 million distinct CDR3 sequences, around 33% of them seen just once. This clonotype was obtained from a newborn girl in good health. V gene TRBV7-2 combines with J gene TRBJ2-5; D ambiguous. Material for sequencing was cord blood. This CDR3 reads CASSFGEWETQYF. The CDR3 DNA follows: TGTGCCAGCAGCTTTGGGGAATGGGAGACCCAGTACTTC.